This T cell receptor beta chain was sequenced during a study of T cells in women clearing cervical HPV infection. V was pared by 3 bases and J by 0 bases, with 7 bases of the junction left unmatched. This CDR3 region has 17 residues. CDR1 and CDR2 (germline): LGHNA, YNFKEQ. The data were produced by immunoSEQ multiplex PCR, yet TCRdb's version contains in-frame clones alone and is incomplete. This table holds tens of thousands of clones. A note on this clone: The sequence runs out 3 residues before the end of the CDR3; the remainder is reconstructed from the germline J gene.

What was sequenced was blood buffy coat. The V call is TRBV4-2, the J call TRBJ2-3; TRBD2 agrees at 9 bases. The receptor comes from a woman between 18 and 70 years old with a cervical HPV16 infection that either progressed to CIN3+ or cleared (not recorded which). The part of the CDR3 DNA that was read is TGTGCCAGCAGCCAGGCTATAGCGGGGGTTAGCACAGATACG. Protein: CASSQAIAGVSTDT. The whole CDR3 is CASSQAIAGVSTDTQYF.